A single sample is the source of the 6 T cell receptor beta chains below, sequenced in a study. TCRdb re-called the 5' RACE reads with MiXCR, one entry per CDR3 protein. The sample gives around 33,000 distinct CDR3 sequences, around 22% of which show up once; around 4% is in the top ten. Sequencing was performed on memory CD4+ T cells sorted from blood. Specified subset: memory CD4+ T cells, CD4+CD45RO+CD25-. The source of these receptors is a female donor with breast cancer.

This clonotype was found many times. The rearrangement uses TRBV27 and TRBJ2-7; possible D gene TRBD1, 5 bases. This CDR3 is built from 14 residues. Trimming took 5 bases from V and 1 from J, leaving 12 bases between them. CDR1 and CDR2 (germline): MNHEY, SMNVEV (reference sequence). This CDR3 reads CASSPSDRSYEQYF. The CDR3 DNA sequence: TGTGCCAGCAGTCCAAGCGACAGATCCTACGAGCAGTACTTC.

This chain links TRBV12-3 or TRBV12-4 with TRBJ1-2, with D unclear. The CDR3 is 14 amino acids. Trimming took 4 bases from V and 6 from J, leaving 15 bases between them. The chain's CDR3 is CASSSPGNPDGYTF. In DNA form, the CDR3 reads TGTGCCAGCAGTTCCCCCGGGAATCCGGATGGCTACACCTTC.

Many counts were recorded for this clonotype. V gene TRBV20-1 combines with J gene TRBJ2-7; 7 bases align to TRBD1. The V gene end was trimmed by 6 bases and the J gene end by 0 bases; junction bases not matched to a gene: 8. Germline values: CDR1 DFQATT, CDR2 SNEGSKA (reference sequence). This CDR3 is 14 amino acids long. The CDR3 DNA is TGCAGTGCGGACGGACAGGTGGACTCCTACGAGCAGTACTTC. This gives the protein CSADGQVDSYEQYF.

This clonotype has only a few counts. The chain couples TRBV7-9 to TRBJ1-4; D call uncertain. Per germline, CDR1 SEHNR and CDR2 FQNEAQ (reference sequence). CDR3 length: 12 amino acids. Trimming left V 5 bases short and J 6 bases short, with 7 bases between. The DNA for the CDR3 is TGTGCCAGCAGCCCCGTTTATGAAAAACTGTTTTTT. This gives the protein CASSPVYEKLFF.

This clonotype was counted only a few times. The chain recombines TRBV7-3 with TRBJ2-6; no clear D gene. This CDR3 is built from 22 residues. From germline, CDR1 is SGHTA and CDR2 FQGTGA. V was trimmed by 1 base and J by 0 bases, leaving 25 bases between them. This chain's CDR3 is CASSLIPPHAAFPSSGANVLTF. CDR3 DNA sequence: TGTGCCAGCAGCTTAATCCCCCCCCATGCCGCATTTCCCAGCTCTGGGGCCAACGTCCTGACTTTC.

This clonotype was observed a handful of times. This chain connects TRBV5-1 to TRBJ1-1; 7 positions match TRBD1. The V gene end was trimmed by 4 bases and the J gene end by 4 bases; junction bases not matched to a gene: 10. Germline loops: CDR1 SGHRS, CDR2 YFSETQ. This CDR3 spans 15 amino acids. CDR3 amino acids: CASSEGTAGITEAFF. The DNA for the CDR3 is TGCGCCAGCAGCGAGGGGACAGCTGGGATCACTGAAGCTTTCTTT.